A single sample gave rise to the 30 T cell receptor beta chains below, sequenced in a study of T-cell reconstitution after alpha-beta-depleted transplantation in children. Unique molecular identifiers were used to barcode this TCRbeta library. TCRdb itself ran the PCR reads through MiXCR, one entry per CDR3 protein. The data show about 27,000 distinct CDR3 sequences, roughly 19% seen once. The source was PBMCs, mostly from graft donor cells, collected 60 days after TCRalphabeta/CD19-depleted stem cell transplant. Every receptor here comes from a male patient between 2 and 10 years old who had a stem cell transplant for acute lymphoblastic leukemia, so the T cells may come from the graft donor.

This clonotype was detected only a few times. The rearrangement joins TRBV7-9 to TRBJ2-7; unclear D gene. The V gene's germline CDR1 is SEHNR and CDR2 FQNEAQ (reference sequence). V lost 0 bases and J 5 bases, leaving 5 bases between the germline ends. The CDR3 has 12 amino acids. The CDR3 bases are TGTGCCAGCAGCTTAGCGTTAAACGAGCAGTACTTC. As protein: CASSLALNEQYF.

At least ten counts were recorded for this clonotype. This chain joins TRBV29-1 and TRBJ2-1; weak D call: TRBD2 (6 bases). Germline CDR1 reads SQVTM; CDR2 reads ANQGSEA. Trimming removed 4 bases at V and 7 bases at J, with 14 bases between. The CDR3 consists of 13 residues. CDR3 bases: TGCAGCGTTGGAGCCCGGGCGGGAAATGAGCAGTTCTTC. Translated, it gives CSVGARAGNEQFF.

This sequence joins TRBV7-8 and TRBJ2-1; TRBD2 matches at 8 bases. Unmatched junction bases numbered 10, after V lost 5 bases and J lost 4 bases. Germline V lookup: CDR1 SGHVS, CDR2 FQNEAQ. The CDR3 covers 16 residues. The CDR3 bases are TGTGCCAGCAGCCGCATGGGGCGCGGGAGGTACAATGAGCAGTTCTTC. Its translation is CASSRMGRGRYNEQFF.

This clonotype occurred many times. This sequence joins TRBV14 and TRBJ2-7, with 11 bases fitting TRBD1. V trimming: 3 bases; J trimming: 5 bases; junction bases outside the gene matches: 3. CDR1 is SGHDN and CDR2 is FVKESK in the germline V gene. This CDR3 comprises 14 residues. CDR3 nucleotide sequence: TGTGCCAGCAGCCACGGACAGGGGGCCCACGAGCAGTACTTC. It codes for CASSHGQGAHEQYF.

This clonotype was recorded only once. The chain carries TRBV28 and TRBJ1-5; D remains unclear. Per germline, CDR1 MDHEN and CDR2 SYDVKM. V lost 5 bases and J 6 bases, leaving 11 bases between the germline ends. The CDR3 has 13 amino acids. This chain's CDR3 is CASSNHLVQPQHF. CDR3 nucleotide sequence: TGTGCCAGCAGTAATCACCTCGTTCAGCCCCAGCATTTT.

This clonotype showed up just a few times. This chain joins TRBV20-1 and TRBJ1-5; the D is unclear. The germline V gene has CDR1 DFQATT and CDR2 SNEGSKA (reference sequence). CDR3 length equals 12 residues. V was pared by 2 bases and J by 5 bases, with 7 bases between. CDR3 loop: CSARYGDQPQHF. In DNA form, the CDR3 reads TGCAGTGCTAGATACGGGGATCAGCCCCAGCATTTT.

The sample holds a few counts of this clonotype. J is TRBJ2-3 and V is TRBV5-6, with a weak D call TRBD2 (6 bases). Germline V gives CDR1 SGHDT, CDR2 YYEEEE. Deletions cut 0 bases from V and 0 bases from J, with 8 bases between. This CDR3 is 15 amino acids long. The CDR3 region is CASSLVAVSTDTQYF. In nucleotides, the CDR3 is TGTGCCAGCAGCTTGGTAGCGGTTAGCACAGATACGCAGTATTTT.

The count of this clonotype is one. The chain combines TRBV5-1 with TRBJ2-3; TRBD1 matches at 8 bases. The germline gives CDR1 SGHRS, CDR2 YFSETQ. V shed 3 bases and J 1 base; nucleotides not matched to a gene: 7. The CDR3 contains 16 residues. The CDR3 loop reads CASSSTGATGTDTQYF. The CDR3 DNA reads TGCGCCAGCAGCTCGACAGGGGCAACGGGCACAGATACGCAGTATTTT.

This chain links TRBV3-1 with TRBJ2-7; 12 bases are a match to TRBD2. Trimming at V came to 7 bases and at J to 0 bases, leaving 1 base not matched to a gene. There are 14 residues in the CDR3. Germline V gene sequence: CDR1 LGHDT, CDR2 YNNKEL (reference sequence). CDR3: CASTTSGSSYEQYF. In DNA form, the CDR3 reads TGTGCCAGCACGACTAGCGGGAGCTCCTACGAGCAGTACTTC.

This chain links TRBV11-2 with TRBJ2-3; unclear D gene. The ends were cut back, 4 bases at V and 4 bases at J, with 27 bases in the middle. The CDR3 covers 19 residues. Germline lookup yields CDR1 SGHAT and CDR2 FQNNGV. CDR3 region: CASSSRNNKLSPLADTQYF. CDR3 bases: TGTGCCAGCAGCTCCAGGAACAATAAGCTTTCCCCCCTAGCAGATACGCAGTATTTT.

The chain employs TRBV20-1 and TRBJ2-7; 9 bases are shared with TRBD1. Germline loops: CDR1 DFQATT, CDR2 SNEGSKA (reference sequence). Unmatched junction bases numbered 25, after V lost 5 bases and J lost 5 bases. CDR3 size: 19 residues. The CDR3 DNA reads TGCAGTGCTGACCGGTTGACCCCGATGGACAGGGGCAGGTTGAACGAGCAGTACTTC. It codes for CSADRLTPMDRGRLNEQYF.

There are a few counts of this clonotype. The chain combines TRBV3-1 with TRBJ2-5, with D hard to call. Germline CDR1 LGHDT, CDR2 YNNKEL (reference sequence). This CDR3 contains 12 residues. V lost 4 bases, J lost 4 bases, and 7 bases lay in between. CDR3 in amino acids: CASSLGAETQYF. The DNA of the CDR3 is TGTGCCAGCAGCCTTGGAGCAGAGACCCAGTACTTC.

The gene calls are TRBV7-3 and TRBJ2-2; D is possibly TRBD1 or TRBD2 (6 bases each). Trimming removed 2 bases at V and 7 bases at J, with 11 bases between. The CDR3 length is 14 residues. Germline V gene data show CDR1 as SGHTA and CDR2 as FQGTGA. The CDR3 DNA is TGTGCCAGCAGCTTAGGCAGGGGAGGCGGGGAGCTGTTTTTT. Its protein is CASSLGRGGGELFF.

The table lists this clonotype with many counts. V is TRBV5-4 and J is TRBJ1-2, with a possible D match to TRBD1 (5 bases). The germline V and J ends were trimmed by 3 bases and 4 bases, with 16 bases remaining between them. CDR1 and CDR2 (germline): SGHNT, YYREEE (reference sequence). CDR3 length equals 15 residues. The CDR3, as DNA: TGTGCCAGCAGCTCCCTGCCGCCAGGGTCCTATGGCTACACCTTC. This gives the protein CASSSLPPGSYGYTF.

The rearrangement joins TRBV5-3 to TRBJ2-5; TRBD2 might be the D (5 bases). TRBV5-3 is treated as an ORF (open reading frame) with a function not yet certain. The CDR3 has 14 residues. V lost 9 bases and J lost 4, with 19 bases in between. CDR3 DNA: TGTGCCATGGGCTTGGATCCGGGGTCAGAGACCCAGTACTTC. It specifies CAMGLDPGSETQYF.

This clonotype was recorded a few times. CDR3 DNA sequence: TGCGCCAGCAGTGAGGTTAGCGGGTTCAATGAGCAGTTCTTC. It yields the protein CASSEVSGFNEQFF. The rearrangement uses TRBV10-1 and TRBJ2-1; 7 bases are a match to TRBD2. Trimming removed 2 bases from V and 6 bases from J; junction bases left unmatched: 4. CDR1 and CDR2 (germline): WNHNN, SYGVQD (reference sequence). The CDR3 runs to 14 residues.

This clonotype was seen at least ten times. The chain combines TRBV5-1 with TRBJ1-3, with D possibly matching TRBD1 (6 bases). V gave up 6 bases and J gave up 0 bases, with 16 bases separating them. The germline V gene encodes CDR1 SGHRS and CDR2 YFSETQ. This CDR3 region has 16 residues. The CDR3 loop is CASTTRGPGSGNTIYF. CDR3 nucleotides: TGCGCCAGCACCACCCGGGGGCCTGGCTCTGGAAACACCATATATTTT. Drawing the rest from reference TRBV5-1 and TRBJ1-3, the complete variable domain is KAGVTQTPRYLIKTRGQQVTLSCSPISGHRSVSWYQQTPGQGLQFLFEYFSETQRNKGNFPGRFSGRQFSNSRSEMNVSTLELGDSALYLCASTTRGPGSGNTIYFGEGSWLTVV.

This clonotype was detected ten times or more. The rearrangement links TRBV11-2 to TRBJ2-7; TRBD2 matches at 7 bases. V dropped 5 bases and J dropped 0; count of bases not matched to a gene: 10. The CDR3 sequence is 16 residues long. CDR1 is SGHAT and CDR2 is FQNNGV in the germline V gene. CDR3 nucleotide sequence: TGTGCCAGCAGCCTATCCGGGACTATCAGCTCCTACGAGCAGTACTTC. This encodes CASSLSGTISSYEQYF.

This clonotype was seen a few times. In DNA form, the CDR3 reads TGCAGCGCCATGCCGGACTCCACGAACACTGAAGCTTTCTTT. Its translation is CSAMPDSTNTEAFF. The chain links TRBV29-1 to TRBJ1-1, with D unresolved. Trimming removed 7 bases at V and 1 base at J, with 16 bases between. This CDR3 region has 14 residues. Germline V gene data show CDR1 as SQVTM and CDR2 as ANQGSEA.

There are many counts of this clonotype. This rearrangement joins TRBV7-2 to TRBJ2-1; D uncertain. Germline V CDR1 and CDR2: SGHTA, FQGNSA. CDR3 length equals 15 residues. V gave up 6 bases and J gave up 8 bases, with 20 bases separating them. The CDR3 spells CASSRRLGETDEQFF. CDR3 sequence (DNA): TGTGCCAGCAGTAGGCGGCTAGGAGAGACGGATGAGCAGTTCTTC.

This clonotype was seen ten or more times. The rearrangement joins TRBV6-5 to TRBJ1-2; no clear D. The V gene's germline CDR1 is MNHEY and CDR2 SVGAGI. Trimming removed 2 bases from V and 7 bases from J, with 5 bases in between. This CDR3 spans 11 amino acids. CDR3 DNA: TGTGCCAGCAGTTACCTGGGTGGCTACACCTTC. Protein sequence: CASSYLGGYTF.

V usage is TRBV5-1 and J usage is TRBJ2-5; possibly TRBD2 for D (7 bases). V was pared by 4 bases and J by 3 bases, with 13 bases between. CDR3 size: 14 residues. CDR1 is SGHRS, CDR2 YFSETQ, per germline. This CDR3 is CASSTGGGEETQYF. CDR3 coding DNA: TGCGCCAGCAGCACCGGAGGGGGGGAAGAGACCCAGTACTTC. Variable domain in full (rest from reference TRBV5-1 and TRBJ2-5): KAGVTQTPRYLIKTRGQQVTLSCSPISGHRSVSWYQQTPGQGLQFLFEYFSETQRNKGNFPGRFSGRQFSNSRSEMNVSTLELGDSALYLCASSTGGGEETQYFGPGTRLLVL.

This chain uses TRBV7-6 with TRBJ1-2; perhaps TRBD1 as D (5 bases). The CDR3 consists of 14 residues. The germline V gene has CDR1 SGHVS and CDR2 FNYEAQ. Trimming left V 1 base short and J 7 bases short, with 13 bases between. CDR3 residues: CASSLDQGNGGYTF. In nucleotides, the CDR3 is TGTGCCAGCAGCTTAGATCAGGGAAATGGTGGCTACACCTTC. Complete variable domain (other parts from reference TRBV7-6 and TRBJ1-2): GAGVSQSPRYKVTKRGQDVALRCDPISGHVSLYWYRQALGQGPEFLTYFNYEAQQDKSGLPNDRFSAERPEGSISTLTIQRTEQRDSAMYRCASSLDQGNGGYTFGSGTRLTVV.

This clonotype was seen only a few times. The chain carries TRBV7-9 and TRBJ1-2; TRBD1 agrees at 10 bases. Looked up from germline, CDR1 is SEHNR and CDR2 is FQNEAQ (reference sequence). This CDR3 region has 15 residues. V dropped 4 bases and J dropped 0; count of bases not matched to a gene: 2. The CDR3 here is CASSSGTGANYGYTF. The CDR3 DNA sequence: TGTGCCAGCAGCTCGGGGACAGGGGCTAACTATGGCTACACCTTC.

This clonotype was seen ten or more times. V gene TRBV2 combines with J gene TRBJ1-1; the D is unclear. Germline loops: CDR1 SNHLY, CDR2 FYNNEI. The CDR3 extends over 13 amino acids. V was cut by 10 bases and J by 5 bases, with 17 bases left in between. Here the CDR3 DNA reads TGTGCCACCATATGGACCCTGGGGACTGAAGCTTTCTTT. Its protein product is CATIWTLGTEAFF.

The chain recombines TRBV20-1 with TRBJ2-7; 13 nucleotides line up with TRBD2. This CDR3 has 15 amino acids. Germline CDR1 is DFQATT and CDR2 is SNEGSKA (reference sequence). J gave up 6 bases and V 3 bases, and 8 bases lay outside the gene matches. CDR3 sequence (DNA): TGCAGTGCTAGCCCACTAGCGGGAGGGCGAGGCGAGCAGTACTTC. Amino acid sequence: CSASPLAGGRGEQYF.

In this sample, this clonotype turned up a few times. J is TRBJ1-1 and V is TRBV2; D not certain. Germline V gene sequence: CDR1 SNHLY, CDR2 FYNNEI. The germline V and J ends were trimmed by 3 bases and 4 bases, with 9 bases remaining between them. The CDR3 loop spans 13 amino acids. CDR3 in DNA: TGTGCCAGCAGTGATCAGGACGGCACTGAAGCTTTCTTT. Encoded protein: CASSDQDGTEAFF.

This clonotype was observed a handful of times. The rearrangement joins TRBV7-8 to TRBJ1-2; TRBD1 agrees at 7 bases. This CDR3 region has 13 residues. Trimming took 5 bases from V and 7 from J; bases not matched to a gene: 7. Germline lookup yields CDR1 SGHVS and CDR2 FQNEAQ. The CDR3 protein is CASSPDRVRGYTF. DNA of the CDR3: TGTGCCAGCAGCCCCGACAGGGTGCGTGGCTACACCTTC.

The sample holds a few counts of this clonotype. This chain links TRBV20-1 with TRBJ1-1; D is possibly TRBD1 (5 bases). Trimming cost V 5 bases and J 4 bases, with 17 bases left between them. The CDR3 has 14 amino acids. Germline CDR1 reads DFQATT; CDR2 reads SNEGSKA (reference sequence). CDR3 amino acids: CSAQGSLGSTEAFF. The DNA for the CDR3 is TGCAGTGCTCAGGGTAGTTTGGGGAGCACTGAAGCTTTCTTT.

This clonotype has ten or more counts. The rearrangement uses TRBV5-1 and TRBJ1-5; D unresolved. Trimming removed 0 bases at V and 2 bases at J, with 9 bases between. This CDR3 has 15 residues. The germline V gene has CDR1 SGHRS and CDR2 YFSETQ. Here the CDR3 reads CASSLDVGGNQPQHF. The CDR3 region has the DNA TGCGCCAGCAGCTTGGATGTGGGAGGCAATCAGCCCCAGCATTTT.